The clone carrying this T cell receptor (beta chain) was counted many times. This specimen belongs to a study of regulatory T cells in long-lasting Graves disease. The CDR3 runs 16 residues. V trimming: 3 bases; J trimming: 4 bases; junction bases outside the gene matches: 7. Relying on iRepertoire HTBI primers and Arm-PCR of CDR3 regions, the team built TCR beta libraries. TCRdb reanalysed the multiplex PCR reads using MiXCR and keeps one entry per CDR3 protein. The sample lists roughly 260,000 distinct CDR3 sequences, more than 15% occurring once. Documented time point: newly diagnosed GD, antithyroid drugs for less than 3 months. Preparation of the TCR library used RNA extracted from PBMCs. In addition, the sample was reused for a study of T cells in Graves' hyperthyroidism and ophthalmopathy.

The source was peripheral blood mononuclear cells (PBMCs), collected at new diagnosis, from a patient treated with antithyroid drugs. The source of this sequence is a woman aged 30 to 39 with Graves disease. V and J are TRBV12-3 or TRBV12-4 and TRBJ2-3; 10 bases match TRBD2. The CDR3 coding sequence is TGTGCCAGCAGTTTCGGTAGCGGGGGGACCTCAGATACGCAGTATTTT. This gives the protein CASSFGSGGTSDTQYF.